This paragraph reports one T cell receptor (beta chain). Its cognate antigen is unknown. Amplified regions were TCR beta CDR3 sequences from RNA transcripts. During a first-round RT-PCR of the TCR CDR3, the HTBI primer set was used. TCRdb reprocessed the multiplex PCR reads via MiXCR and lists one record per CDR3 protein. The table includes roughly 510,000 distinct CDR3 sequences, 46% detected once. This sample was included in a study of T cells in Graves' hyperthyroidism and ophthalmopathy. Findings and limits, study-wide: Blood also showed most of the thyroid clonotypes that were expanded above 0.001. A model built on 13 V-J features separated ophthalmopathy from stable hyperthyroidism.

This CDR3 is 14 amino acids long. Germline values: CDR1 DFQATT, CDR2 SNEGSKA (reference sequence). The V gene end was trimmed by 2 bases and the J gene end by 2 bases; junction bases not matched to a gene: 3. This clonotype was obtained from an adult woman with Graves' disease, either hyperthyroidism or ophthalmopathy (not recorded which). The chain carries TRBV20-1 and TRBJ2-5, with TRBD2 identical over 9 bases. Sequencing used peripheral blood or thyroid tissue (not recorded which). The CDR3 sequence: CSARRLAGQETQYF. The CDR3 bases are TGCAGTGCTAGAAGGCTAGCGGGACAAGAGACCCAGTACTTC.